This entry describes one T cell receptor (beta chain). The antigen is unknown. These data come from a study of T cells expressing NK-cell markers. Across the whole study: Repertoire data for TCR beta were derived from sorted T cells (CD3+CD56+NKG2C+, CD3+CD56+NKG2C- and CD3+CD56-NKG2C+). The sequencing cohort of eight donors included seven HCMV-seropositive individuals and one seronegative individual. Findings and limits, study-wide: Specificity for HCMV among expanded NKG2C+ T cell clones was not established. Of the CD8+ T cell pool in six donors, about 1.0-8% was accounted for by dominant NKG2C+ clonotypes.

Germline assignment: CDR1 SGHRS and CDR2 YFSETQ. CDR3 length equals 14 residues. TCRdb reprocessed the 5' RACE reads, with one entry per CDR3 protein and no DNA. The sample totals some 410,000 distinct CDR3 sequences. The rearrangement joins TRBV5-1 to TRBJ1-1; the TRBD1 assignment by TCRdb is unverifiable without DNA. This sequence was found in a woman aged 18-70 years in good health. The sample was blood T cells: a sorted CD56 or NKG2C T cell subset, CD4+ or CD8+ T cells, or bulk PBMC T cells (not recorded which). The chain's CDR3 is CASRYDRGRTEAFF. The variable domain in full, with the rest retrieved from reference TRBV5-1 and TRBJ1-1, is KAGVTQTPRYLIKTRGQQVTLSCSPISGHRSVSWYQQTPGQGLQFLFEYFSETQRNKGNFPGRFSGRQFSNSRSEMNVSTLELGDSALYLCASRYDRGRTEAFFGQGTRLTVV.